The count of the clone carrying this TCR beta chain is one. No antigen is known for it. This entry is derived from a study of cytomegalovirus exposure and HLA in healthy donors. Notes on the study in general: Later genetic work tied a missense DCLRE1C variant to beta-chain V and J trimming. Prediction of most subjects' HLA-A and HLA-B alleles by TCR beta sequences was reportedly accurate. In a later analysis, TCR association rates varied by HLA locus: DRB1 most, HLA-C fewest.

V lost 0 bases to trimming and J lost 13 bases; unmatched junction nucleotides: 8. Germline V gene sequence: CDR1 SEHNR, CDR2 FQNEAQ (reference sequence). The length of the CDR3 is 14 residues. It was with 60 Vbeta and 13 Jbeta primers that the PCR ran. The protocol was immunoSEQ multiplex PCR, while the TCRdb copy is restricted to in-frame clones and leaves out a portion. The sample includes about 130,000 clones, roughly 78% of them seen just once. Sequences were obtained from PBMCs. The V gene is TRBV7-9, the J gene TRBJ2-1, with 8 bases aligning to TRBD2. The TCR originated in a middle-aged man in good health and CMV-seropositive. The CDR3 loop reads CASSLALGREGQFF. The CDR3 DNA reads as TGTGCCAGCAGCTTAGCGCTGGGTCGGGAGGGCCAGTTCTTC.